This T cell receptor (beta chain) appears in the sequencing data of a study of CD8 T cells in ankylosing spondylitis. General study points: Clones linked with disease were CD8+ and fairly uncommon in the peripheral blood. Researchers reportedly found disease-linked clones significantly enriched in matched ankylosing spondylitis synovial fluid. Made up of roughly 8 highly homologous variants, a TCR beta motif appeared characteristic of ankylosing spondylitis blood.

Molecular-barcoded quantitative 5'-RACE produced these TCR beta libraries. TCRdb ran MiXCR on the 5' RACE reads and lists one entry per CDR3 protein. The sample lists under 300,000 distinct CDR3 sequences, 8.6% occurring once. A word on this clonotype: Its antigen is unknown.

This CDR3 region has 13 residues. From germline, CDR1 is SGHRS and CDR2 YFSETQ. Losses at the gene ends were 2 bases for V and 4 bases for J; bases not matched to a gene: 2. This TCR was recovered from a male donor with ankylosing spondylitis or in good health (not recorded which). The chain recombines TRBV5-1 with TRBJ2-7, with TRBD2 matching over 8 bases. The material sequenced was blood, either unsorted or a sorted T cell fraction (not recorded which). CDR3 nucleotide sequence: TGCGCCAGCAGCTTTAGCGGGGAGTACGAGCAGTACTTC. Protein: CASSFSGEYEQYF.